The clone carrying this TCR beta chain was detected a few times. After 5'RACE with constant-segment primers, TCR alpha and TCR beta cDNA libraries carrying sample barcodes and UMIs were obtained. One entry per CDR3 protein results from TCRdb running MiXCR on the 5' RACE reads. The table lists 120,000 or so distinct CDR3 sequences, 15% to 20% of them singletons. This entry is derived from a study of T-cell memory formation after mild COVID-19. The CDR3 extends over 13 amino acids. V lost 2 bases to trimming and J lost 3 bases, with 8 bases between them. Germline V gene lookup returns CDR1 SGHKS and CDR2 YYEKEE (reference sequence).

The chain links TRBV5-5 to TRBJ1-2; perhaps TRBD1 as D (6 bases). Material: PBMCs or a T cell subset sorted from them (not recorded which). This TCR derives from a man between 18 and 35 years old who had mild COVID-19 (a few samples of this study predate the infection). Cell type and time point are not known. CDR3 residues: CASSLEGDYGYTF. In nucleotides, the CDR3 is TGTGCCAGCAGCTTAGAGGGGGACTATGGCTACACCTTC.